The 4 T cell receptor beta chains below come from one sample, sequenced in a study of post-analysis software for immune sequencing data. Points from the study as a whole: There were a handful of TRBV segments more frequent in patients than controls, and TRBV5-6, TRBV5-1 and TRBV20-1 were among them.

cDNA libraries for TCR beta contained unique molecular identifiers. In TCRdb, the PCR reads were re-called with MiXCR into one record per CDR3 protein. Here the sample spans around 770,000 distinct CDR3 sequences, about 45% being singletons. The antigens of these receptors remain unknown. The sequencing sample was made of blood. The receptors stem from a girl aged 10-17 years with multiple sclerosis.

A few counts support this clonotype. J is TRBJ2-7 and V is TRBV20-1, with TRBD2 matching 8 bases. The end of the DNA fits TRBJ2-4 better, so the J call may be wrong. The CDR3 is 17 residues long. Germline CDR1 DFQATT, CDR2 SNEGSKA (reference sequence). CDR3 protein: CSARGVLAGSMVDIQYF. The CDR3 DNA sequence: TGCAGTGCACGGGGGGTGTTAGCGGGATCAATGGTTGACATTCAGTACTTC.

This chain uses TRBV28 with TRBJ2-7; D gene uncertain. V dropped 7 bases and J dropped 1 base, with 11 bases sitting between them. The CDR3 is 13 residues long. Germline CDR1 MDHEN, CDR2 SYDVKM. The CDR3 region is CASTWSVSYEQYF. CDR3 nucleotide sequence: TGTGCCAGCACCTGGTCAGTTTCCTACGAGCAGTACTTC. The variable domain in full, completed from reference TRBV28 and TRBJ2-7, reads DVKVTQSSRYLVKRTGEKVFLECVQDMDHENMFWYRQDPGLGLRLIYFSYDVKMKEKGDIPEGYSVSREKKERFSLILESASTNQTSMYLCASTWSVSYEQYFGPGTRLTVT.

The genes are TRBV12-3 or TRBV12-4 and TRBJ2-5; 10 nucleotides match TRBD2. This CDR3 is built from 14 residues. V was pared by 7 bases and J by 13 bases, with 15 bases of the junction left unmatched. Here the CDR3 reads CASTWTSGNNERYF. The CDR3 nucleotides read TGTGCCAGCACTTGGACTAGCGGAAACAATGAGCGGTACTTC.

This clonotype has a handful of counts. The J gene is TRBJ2-3, the V gene TRBV7-9; D ambiguous. CDR1 SEHNR and CDR2 FQNEAQ come from the germline V gene (reference sequence). The CDR3 consists of 14 residues. Trimming shortened V by 5 bases and J by 4 bases, and 13 bases separated the two germline ends. In nucleotides, the CDR3 is TGTGCCAGCAGCCTTTCAGTGGTCGCAGATACGCAGTATTTT. This gives the protein CASSLSVVADTQYF.